The 8 T cell receptor beta chains presented below share a single source sample, sequenced in a study of T cell responses to AZD1222 COVID-19 vaccine. The assay was immunoSEQ multiplex PCR, and TCRdb's table has in-frame clones only and misses some. The sample has about 180,000 clones; 85% to 90% are singletons. The sample here was peripheral blood, taken 28 days after the second AZD1222 dose. Receptor source: an adult who received the AZD1222 COVID-19 vaccine.

The CDR3 nucleotides are TGTGCCATCAGCGGGGGGACCCTTTACGAGCAGTACTTC. Amino acids: CAISGGTLYEQYF. The chain recombines TRBV10-3 with TRBJ2-7; 7 nucleotides line up with TRBD2. V was pared by 6 bases and J by 4 bases, with 6 bases of the junction left unmatched. The CDR3 spans 13 residues. The germline V gene encodes CDR1 ENHRY and CDR2 SYGVKD.

This clone was seen a handful of times. The chain couples TRBV30 to TRBJ1-2; D gene ambiguous. From germline, CDR1 is GTSNPN and CDR2 SVGIG (reference sequence). Trimming removed 6 bases at V and 2 bases at J, with 19 bases between. This CDR3 has 15 amino acids. CDR3 sequence (DNA): TGTGCCTGCGGATTCCCCCGAATGGGGAACTATGGCTACACCTTC. Translated, it gives CACGFPRMGNYGYTF. Full variable domain (missing parts from reference TRBV30 and TRBJ1-2): SQTIHQWPATLVQPVGSPLSLECTVEGTSNPNLYWYRQAAGRGLQLLFYSVGIGQISSEVPQNLSASRPQDRQFILSSKKLLLSDSGFYLCACGFPRMGNYGYTFGSGTRLTVV.

This clone was seen just once. V usage is TRBV21-1 and J usage is TRBJ2-5; the table names TRBD1, a call not compared with the DNA. TRBV21-1 is given as a pseudogene. The CDR3 sequence is 18 residues long. CDR3 loop: CASSKAGQRRRTQETQYF. The CDR3 DNA reads TGTGCCAGCAGCAAAGCGGGGCAACGACGGCGGACCCAAGAGACCCAGTACTTC.

This chain joins TRBV7-2 and TRBJ2-7, with D possibly TRBD2 on 6 matching bases. Germline V CDR1 and CDR2: SGHTA, FQGNSA. Trimming left V 3 bases short and J 3 bases short, with 15 bases between. CDR3 size: 15 residues. CDR3 nucleotide sequence: TGTGCCAGCAGCTTCGGGTCGGAGGAGGGCTACGAGCAGTACTTC. This gives the protein CASSFGSEEGYEQYF.

V usage is TRBV5-6 and J usage is TRBJ2-3; D may correspond to TRBD1 or TRBD2 (5 bases each). Trimming took 1 base from V and 2 from J, leaving 8 bases between them. The CDR3 contains 14 residues. Looked up from germline, CDR1 is SGHDT and CDR2 is YYEEEE. CDR3 bases: TGTGCCAGCAGCTTGTCGGGACCCACAGATACGCAGTATTTT. It codes for CASSLSGPTDTQYF.

This chain uses TRBV7-2 with TRBJ2-1; TRBD1 matches 7 bases. Germline V gives CDR1 SGHTA, CDR2 FQGNSA. The V and J ends lost 4 bases and 4 bases, in that order; junction bases with no gene match: 7. The CDR3 is 15 residues long. CDR3 nucleotide sequence: TGTGCCAGCAGCTCTGAAGGCAGGGGGTACAATGAGCAGTTCTTC. Protein product: CASSSEGRGYNEQFF.

The chain joins TRBV27 to TRBJ2-7; 9 bases fit TRBD2. The CDR3 is 15 residues long. Germline-derived CDR1 and CDR2 are MNHEY and SMNVEV (reference sequence). The trim removed 0 bases at V and 3 bases at J, leaving 3 bases unmatched. The CDR3 coding sequence is TGTGCCAGCAGTTTATCCAGCGGGAGGCTCTACGAGCAGTACTTC. Residues: CASSLSSGRLYEQYF.

The V call is TRBV24-1, the J call TRBJ2-3; 10 bases are a match to TRBD2. Germline CDR1 reads KGHDR; CDR2 reads SFDVKD. V lost 5 bases, J lost 4 bases, and 5 bases stayed unmatched. The CDR3 length is 15 residues. CDR3 nucleotide sequence: TGTGCCACCAGTGGGGCTAGCGGGAGCTCAGATACGCAGTATTTT. Its translation: CATSGASGSSDTQYF.